Following are 21 T cell receptor beta chains from one sample sequenced in a study of cytomegalovirus exposure and HLA in healthy donors. The primer mix had 60 Vbeta and 13 Jbeta primers. The repertoire was sequenced with immunoSEQ multiplex PCR; TCRdb's copy has only in-frame clones and lacks some. The table records around 100,000 clones, roughly 68% of them present only once. Specimen: PBMCs. Receptors were obtained from a man aged 25 to 40 in good health and CMV-seropositive.

V is TRBV2 and J is TRBJ2-5, with 9 positions matching TRBD2. CDR3 length equals 14 residues. V lost 6 bases, J lost 2 bases, and 4 bases stayed unmatched. Germline V gene sequence: CDR1 SNHLY, CDR2 FYNNEI. The CDR3 DNA is TGTGCCAGCAGCCGACTAGCGGTACAAGAGACCCAGTACTTC. Translating it yields CASSRLAVQETQYF.

This clone came up a few times. Other DNA sequences in this sample translate to the same CDR3. CDR3 in DNA: TGTGCCAGTAGTATTCGTGGCCGGAACACTGAAGCTTTCTTT. Amino acid sequence: CASSIRGRNTEAFF. The rearrangement uses TRBV19 and TRBJ1-1, with D uncertain. Trimming stripped 3 bases from V and 1 base from J, with 9 bases between. CDR1 and CDR2 from the germline V gene are LNHDA and SQIVND (reference sequence). The CDR3 runs 14 residues.

The chain recombines TRBV10-3 with TRBJ2-7; D not resolved. CDR1 and CDR2 from the germline V gene are ENHRY and SYGVKD. The CDR3 is made up of 14 amino acids. V was shortened by 3 bases and J by 0 bases, with 9 bases between the two germline ends. The CDR3 coding sequence is TGTGCCATCAGTGACCCAGCGAACTCCTACGAGCAGTACGTC. This encodes CAISDPANSYEQYV.

The chain recombines TRBV27 with TRBJ2-2, with D possibly matching TRBD1 (5 bases). The CDR3 consists of 15 residues. V was trimmed by 0 bases and J by 4 bases, leaving 9 bases between them. Germline V lookup: CDR1 MNHEY, CDR2 SMNVEV (reference sequence). The CDR3 spells CASSLSQGATGELFF. CDR3 sequence (DNA): TGTGCCAGCAGTTTATCCCAGGGCGCCACCGGGGAGCTGTTTTTT.

In its sample, this clone was seen a few times. The rearrangement uses TRBV13 and TRBJ2-3, with 8 bases matching TRBD2. The V and J ends lost 5 bases and 6 bases, in that order; junction bases with no gene match: 10. The CDR3 is made up of 15 amino acids. Germline CDR1 and CDR2: PRHDT and FYEKMQ (reference sequence). The CDR3 here is CASSPFRGGPDTQYF. CDR3 sequence (DNA): TGTGCCAGCAGCCCCTTCCGGGGGGGCCCGGATACGCAGTATTTT.

The chain recombines TRBV2 with TRBJ2-1, with TRBD1 as a possible D gene (6 bases). Germline lookup yields CDR1 SNHLY and CDR2 FYNNEI. This CDR3 region has 15 residues. The V and J ends lost 5 bases and 0 bases respectively, with 11 bases between them. This CDR3 reads CASSNRVVSYNEQFF. The CDR3 DNA reads TGTGCCAGCAGTAACAGGGTCGTCTCCTACAATGAGCAGTTCTTC.

CDR3 sequence (DNA): TGCAGCGTGGGTATGGGGACAGGTGGTCGTGAGCAGTTCTTC. This gives the protein CSVGMGTGGREQFF. The chain joins TRBV29-1 to TRBJ2-1; 8 nucleotides match TRBD1. With V trimmed by 6 bases and J by 9 bases, 13 bases remained unmatched. CDR1 is SQVTM and CDR2 is ANQGSEA in the germline V gene. The CDR3 contains 14 residues.

The gene calls are TRBV7-6 and TRBJ1-6, with D unresolved. Germline CDR1 SGHVS, CDR2 FNYEAQ. The CDR3 contains 16 residues. Trimming left V 3 bases short and J 7 bases short, with 16 bases between. CDR3 residues: CASSLWGAGGNSPLHF. CDR3 nucleotide sequence: TGTGCCAGCAGCTTGTGGGGTGCTGGCGGGAATTCACCCCTCCACTTT.

The rearrangement uses TRBV11-1 and TRBJ2-3, with D possibly being TRBD1 (5 bases). Germline V gene data show CDR1 as SGHAT and CDR2 as FQDESV (reference sequence). V was trimmed by 6 bases and J by 1 base, leaving 11 bases between them. The CDR3 has 14 residues. The CDR3 region has the DNA TGTGCCAGCAGGGGAACAGGTGGCACAGATACGCAGTATTTT. Translating it yields CASRGTGGTDTQYF.

The chain uses TRBV5-1 and TRBJ1-2; TRBD1 might be the D (5 bases). Germline V gene lookup returns CDR1 SGHRS and CDR2 YFSETQ. The CDR3 loop spans 15 amino acids. Trimming removed 4 bases at V and 8 bases at J, with 21 bases between. The CDR3 reads CASSLSRAAGGGYTF. The CDR3 nucleotides read TGCGCCAGCAGCCTTTCTAGGGCGGCGGGGGGAGGCTACACCTTC.

V usage is TRBV7-9 and J usage is TRBJ1-5; TRBD1 is a possible D gene (6 bases). This CDR3 spans 13 amino acids. Per germline, CDR1 SEHNR and CDR2 FQNEAQ (reference sequence). The V end was cut by 5 bases, the J end by 7 bases, with 12 bases between. In nucleotides, the CDR3 is TGTGCCAGCAGCCCCGGACAGTACCAGCCCCAGCATTTT. Translation gives CASSPGQYQPQHF.

The DNA of the CDR3 is TGTGCCAGCTCACCACTTTCACAGGATAACTATGGCTACACCTTC. Its translation: CASSPLSQDNYGYTF. The chain carries TRBV18 and TRBJ1-2; tentatively, D is TRBD1 (5 bases). The CDR3 runs 15 residues. Germline CDR1 and CDR2: KGHSH and LQKENI. Trimming took 1 base from V and 1 from J, leaving 10 bases between them.

This sequence joins TRBV4-3 and TRBJ2-3; 8 bases are a match to TRBD2. This CDR3 has 18 amino acids. The germline gives CDR1 LGHNA, CDR2 YSLEER. The J segment lost 0 bases and the V segment lost 2 bases, leaving 10 bases of the junction unmatched. The CDR3 DNA reads as TGCGCCAGCAGCCAAAGCAAGGCTAGCGGGTTAAGCACAGATACGCAGTATTTT. Translation: CASSQSKASGLSTDTQYF.

This chain uses TRBV7-2 with TRBJ2-3, with 8 bases that match TRBD2. The CDR3 sequence is 15 residues long. V was pared by 5 bases and J by 0 bases, with 4 bases of the junction left unmatched. Germline V gene sequence: CDR1 SGHTA, CDR2 FQGNSA. For the CDR3, the DNA is TGTGCCAGCAGCCAACTAGCGGCTAGCACAGATACGCAGTATTTT. This translates into CASSQLAASTDTQYF.

The chain recombines TRBV7-9 with TRBJ1-1, with a tentative D call TRBD1 (5 bases). This CDR3 has 13 amino acids. The germline CDR1 and CDR2 sequences are SEHNR and FQNEAQ (reference sequence). V lost 3 bases, J lost 7 bases, and 12 bases lay in between. CDR3 amino acids: CASSFQGWVEAFF. The CDR3 nucleotides are TGTGCCAGCAGCTTCCAGGGATGGGTTGAAGCTTTCTTT.

Details on this clone: Germline is not matched at one junction end, which may reflect a read error. The chain has TRBV6-4 and TRBJ2-6, with TRBD1 matching over 7 bases. There are 18 residues in the CDR3. CDR1 MRHNA and CDR2 SNTAGT come from the germline V gene. CDR3 sequence: CASSDSPTGLSGANGLTF. CDR3 DNA sequence: TGTGCCAGCAGTGACTCGCCGACAGGGCTCTCTGGGGCCAACGGCCTGACTTTC.

The J gene is TRBJ2-2, the V gene TRBV10-3; the match to TRBD1 covers 8 bases. This CDR3 contains 16 residues. Germline V gene data show CDR1 as ENHRY and CDR2 as SYGVKD. V shed 2 bases and J 1 base; nucleotides not matched to a gene: 3. Written as DNA, the CDR3 is TGTGCCATCAGTGAGCCCGGGACAGGGAACACCGGGGAGCTGTTTTTT. Translated: CAISEPGTGNTGELFF.

The chain couples TRBV7-9 to TRBJ2-7, with 9 bases matching TRBD2. Unmatched junction bases numbered 12, after V lost 3 bases and J lost 3 bases. Germline V CDR1 and CDR2: SEHNR, FQNEAQ (reference sequence). This CDR3 is 17 amino acids long. CDR3 protein: CASSLGWIAGARYEQYV. CDR3 coding DNA: TGTGCCAGCAGCTTGGGTTGGATAGCGGGAGCCCGCTACGAGCAGTACGTC.

The rearrangement joins TRBV5-1 to TRBJ2-5; D not certain. The ends were cut back, 0 bases at V and 3 bases at J, with 15 bases in the middle. Germline CDR1 reads SGHRS; CDR2 reads YFSETQ. The CDR3 spans 16 residues. CDR3 protein: CASSLAVSESKETQYF. The CDR3 nucleotides are TGCGCCAGCAGCTTGGCCGTGTCGGAGTCTAAAGAGACCCAGTACTTC.

Only a few counts were recorded for this clone. V and J are TRBV30 and TRBJ1-2; D possibly corresponds to TRBD1 (6 bases). CDR1 and CDR2 (germline): GTSNPN, SVGIG (reference sequence). This CDR3 contains 14 residues. V dropped 2 bases and J dropped 3 bases, with 13 bases sitting between them. CDR3 region: CAWSRRGQDYGYTF. In DNA form, the CDR3 reads TGTGCCTGGAGTAGGCGGGGGCAGGACTATGGCTACACCTTC.

This clone turned up a few times. The chain is built from TRBV4-2 and TRBJ1-2, with 9 positions matching TRBD1. CDR3 length: 14 residues. Germline CDR1 is LGHNA and CDR2 is YNFKEQ. Losses at the gene ends were 4 bases for V and 8 bases for J; bases not matched to a gene: 8. The DNA of the CDR3 is TGTGCCAGCAGCCTCGTTGGACAGGGGTACGGCTACACCTTC. Translating gives CASSLVGQGYGYTF.